The rows below give T cell receptor beta chains drawn from one sample of a study of graft-versus-host responses after intestinal transplantation. What these receptors recognize is not known. The table came from immunoSEQ multiplex PCR; TCRdb's copy has only in-frame clones and leaves some out. The sample includes over 100,000 clones, 93% of them seen just once. The sequenced sample was unstimulated CD8+ T cells sorted from spleen or lymph node cells, obtained before transplant. Receptor source: a human donor who was the organ donor for an intestinal transplant. The CDR3 runs from the conserved cysteine through the conserved F or W. D genes are given only for firm matches. Clone size is given for some rows only: seen once, a few or many times, or a class if the clone is expanded.

abundance | j_gene | v_gene | d_gene | CDR3nt | CDR3aa
. | TRBJ2-3 | TRBV5-3 | . | TGTGCCAGAAGCTATTCGGGGGTTAGTTCAGATACGCAGTATTTT | CARSYSGVSSDTQYF
. | TRBJ1-2 | TRBV9 | . | TGTGCCAGCAGCGTACGAGCGGGAAACTATGGCTACACCTTC | CASSVRAGNYGYTF
. | TRBJ2-7 | TRBV19 | . | TGTGCCAGTAGTCTCGGACTATCCTACGAGCAGTACTTC | CASSLGLSYEQYF
. | TRBJ2-2 | TRBV27 | . | TGTGCCAGCAGGACGACCGGGGAGCTGTTTTTT | CASRTTGELFF
. | TRBJ2-7 | TRBV27 | TRBD2 | TGTGCCAGCAGCCTGGGGAGGGTTCCCTCCTACGAGCAGTACTTC | CASSLGRVPSYEQYF
. | TRBJ2-7 | TRBV30 | . | TGTGCCTGGAGTGACAGCTCCTACGAGCAGTACTTC | CAWSDSSYEQYF
. | TRBJ2-5 | TRBV7-3 | TRBD2 | TGTGCCAGCAGCTTACTGGGGACTAGCCTGGAGACCCAGTACTTC | CASSLLGTSLETQYF
. | TRBJ2-6 | TRBV28 | . | TGTGCCAGCAGCTTAAGAGGGGGGTATGGGGCCAACGTCCTGACTTTC | CASSLRGGYGANVLTF
. | TRBJ2-3 | TRBV7-9 | . | TGTGCCAGCAGCTTAGTCTCCCACGCAGATACGCAGTATTTT | CASSLVSHADTQYF
. | TRBJ2-1 | TRBV19 | . | TGTGCCAGTAGTGGATCGGACAGCTCCTACAATGAGCAGTTCTTC | CASSGSDSSYNEQFF
. | TRBJ2-7 | TRBV6-5 | . | TGTGCCAGCGAGGGACGGGGCTCCTACGAGCAGTACTTC | CASEGRGSYEQYF
. | TRBJ2-7 | TRBV10-3 | TRBD2 | TGTGCCATACAGACGAAAGCGGGAGAGGGAGAGCAGTACTTC | CAIQTKAGEGEQYF
. | TRBJ1-4 | TRBV19 | TRBD1 | TGTGCCAGTAGTCCCAGGGACAGGGCTTATAATGAAAAACTGTTTTTT | CASSPRDRAYNEKLFF
. | TRBJ2-1 | TRBV4-1 | TRBD2 | TGCGCCAGCAGCCAAGAGCGAGAGAAGCGGGAGGGTTACAATGAGCAGTTCTTC | CASSQEREKREGYNEQFF
once | TRBJ2-3 | TRBV15 | TRBD2 | TGTGCCACCAGCGGTCTAGCGGGAGAACCCCCCTTTAGCACAGATACGCAGTATTTT | CATSGLAGEPPFSTDTQYF
. | TRBJ2-7 | TRBV14 | . | TGTGCCAGCAGCCAGGGGTACGAGCAGTACTTC | CASSQGYEQYF
. | TRBJ2-1 | TRBV29-1 | TRBD2 | TGCAGCGTTGGACCGTCGGGTAGCGGGAGCGAGTTCTTC | CSVGPSGSGSEFF
. | TRBJ1-6 | TRBV5-4 | . | TGTGCCAGCAGGCCCGCCGGTTTAGGGAATTCACCCCTCCACTTT | CASRPAGLGNSPLHF
. | TRBJ2-7 | TRBV29-1 | . | TGCAGCGTTGTGGGTGGCAGCCACTACGAGCAGTACTTC | CSVVGGSHYEQYF
. | TRBJ2-7 | TRBV30 | . | TGTGCCTGGAGTGTCGGTCCCTTCCAGATCTACGAGCAGTACTTC | CAWSVGPFQIYEQYF
. | TRBJ2-7 | TRBV2 | TRBD2 | TGTGCCAGCAGTGAACTGGCGGGGGAGTACTACGAGCAGTACTTC | CASSELAGEYYEQYF
. | TRBJ2-1 | TRBV5-5 | . | TGTGCCAGCAGCTTGGGAGGGGCGGGATCCTACTACAATGAGCAGTTCTTC | CASSLGGAGSYYNEQFF
. | TRBJ1-2 | TRBV4-1 | . | TGCGCCAGCAGCCAAGATACGGGGGGCCACTATGGCTACACCTTC | CASSQDTGGHYGYTF
. | TRBJ2-1 | TRBV9 | TRBD2 | TGTGCCAGCAGCGTTAACATAGCGGGAGGGCCCTCGAATGAGCAGTTCTTC | CASSVNIAGGPSNEQFF
. | TRBJ2-5 | TRBV4-1 | TRBD2 | TGCGCCAGCAGCCAAGATCAGGGACTAGCGTACACGGAGACCCAGTACTTC | CASSQDQGLAYTETQYF
. | TRBJ2-3 | TRBV11-2 | . | TGTGCCAGCAGCCAGGCAGTAGGGGAAGATACGCAGTATTTT | CASSQAVGEDTQYF